Listed below are T cell receptor beta chains from one sample, sequenced in a study of T cell responses to AZD1222 COVID-19 vaccine. Using immunoSEQ multiplex PCR, the repertoire was profiled, and TCRdb retains in-frame clones only, with some absent. The sample lists 100,000 to 150,000 clones; approximately 84% were seen once. Sample: peripheral blood, taken on day 0 of AZD1222 vaccination. The receptors here all came from an adult in good health. CDR3s include the opening cysteine and the closing phenylalanine or tryptophan. The D gene is left open where the match is weak. Size is stated for part of the rows, as once, few or many counts, or as a class when the clone is expanded.

J,V,D,size,DNA,CDR3
TRBJ2-7,TRBV14,NA,once,TGTGCCAGCAGCCAAGGTAACCTCTACGAGCAGTACTTC,CASSQGNLYEQYF
TRBJ2-1,TRBV15,TRBD2,NA,TGTGCCACCAGCAGAGTGTTTAGCGGGGGGGCAAATGAGCAGTTCTTC,CATSRVFSGGANEQFF
TRBJ2-1,TRBV5-1,TRBD1,NA,TGCGCCAGCAGCCCGGGACAGGGGTTTAGGAATGAGCAGTTCTTC,CASSPGQGFRNEQFF
TRBJ1-5,TRBV4-1,NA,NA,TGCGCCAGCAGCCAAGATTTCGGAAGCAATCAGCCCCAGCATTTT,CASSQDFGSNQPQHF
TRBJ2-7,TRBV5-1,NA,NA,TGCGCCAGCAGCTTGGTTGGGGGGGGCCGGTACGAGCAGTACTTC,CASSLVGGGRYEQYF
TRBJ1-3,TRBV2,NA,NA,TGTGCCAGCAGTGGATGGGGGCAAGTAAACACCATATATTTT,CASSGWGQVNTIYF
TRBJ1-1,TRBV19,NA,NA,TGTGCCAGTAGCTCGAACACTGAAGCTTTCTTT,CASSSNTEAFF
TRBJ2-1,TRBV6-5,NA,NA,TGTGCCAGCAGCCGCCCCGGTCGCTTTGAGCAGTTCTTC,CASSRPGRFEQFF
TRBJ1-1,TRBV5-1,TRBD1,few,TGCGCCAGCAGCTCGGGGACAGGCGCATCTAGTGAAGCTTTCTTT,CASSSGTGASSEAFF
TRBJ1-5,TRBV18,TRBD1,once,TGTGCCAGCTCAGAACAGGGGGCTGATCAGCCCCAGCATTTT,CASSEQGADQPQHF
TRBJ2-1,TRBV11-2,TRBD2,NA,TGTGCCAGCAGCCCCACCGGGCGGGGGATTGGGGGGAATGAGCAGTTCTTC,CASSPTGRGIGGNEQFF
TRBJ1-1,TRBV10-3,NA,NA,TGTGCCATCACCGATCTCCGGGGGGGCACTGAAGCTTTCTTT,CAITDLRGGTEAFF
TRBJ2-5,TRBV5-1,NA,NA,TGCGCCAGCAGCTTGAATCGAGGGGGCCAAGAGACCCAGTACTTC,CASSLNRGGQETQYF
TRBJ2-6,TRBV19,NA,NA,TGTGCCAGTAGTGCCAGGGATTCTGGGGCCAACGTCCTGACTTTC,CASSARDSGANVLTF
TRBJ2-1,TRBV24-1,TRBD2,NA,TGTGCCACCAGTGATTTCACCCGGGGGGGGACCAATGAGCAGTTCTTC,CATSDFTRGGTNEQFF
TRBJ1-2,TRBV27,NA,NA,TGTGCCAGCAGTCCCTACCCCGACGCGGAAGATATCTATGGCTACACCTTC,CASSPYPDAEDIYGYTF
TRBJ2-1,TRBV9,NA,NA,TGTGCCAGCAGCGTAGCAGGGAACAATGAGCAGTTCTTC,CASSVAGNNEQFF
TRBJ1-4,TRBV20-1,NA,NA,TGCAGTGCTAGAGATAAAGAAAAACTGTTTTTT,CSARDKEKLFF
TRBJ2-1,TRBV2,NA,once,TGTGCCAGCCCAGGCAGGGCCAATGAGCAGTTCTTC,CASPGRANEQFF
TRBJ1-2,TRBV5-6,TRBD1,NA,TGTGCCAGCAGCTTAAGTGACAGGGGAGGCTATGGCTACACCTTC,CASSLSDRGGYGYTF
TRBJ1-5,TRBV19,TRBD1,NA,TGTGCCAGTACCTTCCGGGACAGGAAAAATCAGCCCCAGCATTTT,CASTFRDRKNQPQHF
TRBJ2-3,TRBV4-3,NA,NA,TGCGCCAGCAGCCAAGGGGGCATCACAGATACGCAGTATTTT,CASSQGGITDTQYF
TRBJ2-2,TRBV5-1,NA,NA,TGCGCCAGCAGCCCGGCCGGGGGTCCCACCGGGGAGCTGTTTTTT,CASSPAGGPTGELFF
TRBJ1-3,TRBV7-8,NA,NA,TGTGCCAGCAGCTTCCGGGGGGGTAACACCATATATTTT,CASSFRGGNTIYF
TRBJ2-3,TRBV3-1/TRBV3-2,TRBD1,NA,TGTGCCAGCAGCCAAGATCTTGGGACAGGGCAGTATTTT,CASSQDLGTGQYF
TRBJ2-1,TRBV7-2,TRBD1,NA,TGTGCCAGCAGCCCTGGACAGGGGCCCTACAATGAGCAGTTCTTC,CASSPGQGPYNEQFF
TRBJ2-7,TRBV28,TRBD1,NA,TGTGCCAGTCACCCGGGACAGGGACCCTACGAGCAGTACTTC,CASHPGQGPYEQYF
TRBJ2-7,TRBV2,TRBD1,NA,TGTGCCAGCAGTGCGGGACAGGGACGCTACGAGCAGTACTTC,CASSAGQGRYEQYF
TRBJ2-7,TRBV16,TRBD2,NA,TGTGCCAGCAGCCAACCGACGACTAGCGGGGTTAGGTACGAGCAGTACTTC,CASSQPTTSGVRYEQYF
TRBJ2-4,TRBV15,NA,once,TGTGCCACCAGCCCCAGCCCAAACATTCAGTACTTC,CATSPSPNIQYF
TRBJ1-3,TRBV19,TRBD1,NA,TGTGCCAGTACCCTCCGACAGGGGGAAAACACCATATATTTT,CASTLRQGENTIYF
TRBJ2-7,TRBV7-3,NA,NA,TGTGCCAGCAGCTTAAACAGGGCGGGGGAGCAGTACTTC,CASSLNRAGEQYF
TRBJ1-6,TRBV12-3/TRBV12-4,NA,NA,TGTGCCAGCAGTTTAGCGGACAATTCACCCCTCCACTTT,CASSLADNSPLHF
TRBJ2-3,TRBV29-1,NA,NA,TGCAGCGCAGACCCTAGCACAGATACGCAGTATTTT,CSADPSTDTQYF
TRBJ1-5,TRBV20-1,NA,NA,TGCAGTGCTAGTAACGGACGGAACAATCAGCCCCAGCATTTT,CSASNGRNNQPQHF
TRBJ2-5,TRBV27,NA,NA,TGTGCCAGCAGTTCCTGGACATCACAGGAGACCCAGTACTTC,CASSSWTSQETQYF
TRBJ2-7,TRBV29-1,NA,NA,TGCAGCGTTGGCAGGGGAAGCTACGAGCAGTACTTC,CSVGRGSYEQYF
TRBJ2-5,TRBV6-5,NA,NA,TGTGCCAGCAGTTTGGACGGTGGAGAGACCCAGTACTTC,CASSLDGGETQYF
TRBJ2-2,TRBV11-3,TRBD2,NA,TGTGCCAGCAGCGTGACACCGGGACTAGGCACCGGGGAGCTGTTTTTT,CASSVTPGLGTGELFF
TRBJ1-2,TRBV19,TRBD1,NA,TGTGCCAGTAGGGTCTTAGGGACAGGACATGGCTACACCTTC,CASRVLGTGHGYTF
TRBJ1-2,TRBV14,NA,NA,TGTGCCAGCAGCCAAGATCTGAATAACAGGGTAAAAACCCACACCTTC,CASSQDLNNRVKTHTF
TRBJ1-2,TRBV27,TRBD1,NA,TGTGCCAGCAGGACGGGACAGGTTGAAGGCTACACCTTC,CASRTGQVEGYTF
TRBJ1-1,TRBV27,TRBD1,NA,TGTGCCAGCAGTCCGTCGGGACAGGTCCGAATGAACACTGAAGCTTTCTTT,CASSPSGQVRMNTEAFF
TRBJ1-2,TRBV7-8,NA,NA,TGTGCCAGCAGTCCTCCCCCCGCTGGCTACACCTTC,CASSPPPAGYTF
TRBJ1-1,TRBV30,NA,NA,TGTGCCTGGACCTCCACAGGGTGGACTGAAGCTTTCTTT,CAWTSTGWTEAFF
TRBJ1-4,TRBV2,NA,NA,TGTGCCAGCCAAACTCTACCGGGACACTTTGGCGAAAAACTGTTTTTT,CASQTLPGHFGEKLFF
TRBJ2-2,TRBV7-9,NA,NA,TGTGCCAGCATGGCCTACCTGGGAGGGGAGCTGTTTTTT,CASMAYLGGELFF
TRBJ2-7,TRBV27,TRBD1,NA,TGTGCCAGCCGCGCCGGGACAGGGATCTTCTACGAGCAGTACTTC,CASRAGTGIFYEQYF
TRBJ2-7,TRBV7-9,NA,NA,TGTGCCAGCAGCTACGTACAGGGTTCTCAGTACTTC,CASSYVQGSQYF
TRBJ1-3,TRBV28,NA,NA,TGTGCCAGCAGTTTTTCCGGGACGGGGGATGGAAACACCATATATTTT,CASSFSGTGDGNTIYF
TRBJ1-2,TRBV28,NA,NA,TGTGCCAGCAGTTTGTCCGGGACGGCCTATGGCTACACCTTC,CASSLSGTAYGYTF
TRBJ1-5,TRBV11-2,NA,NA,TGTGCCAGCAGCTTATCACCGCGGGGAGGGCCCAATCAGCCCCAGCATTTT,CASSLSPRGGPNQPQHF
TRBJ2-7,TRBV7-2,TRBD2,NA,TGTGCCAGCAGCCTTAGCGGGGGAGAATACGAGCAGTACTTC,CASSLSGGEYEQYF
TRBJ1-6,TRBV5-6,NA,NA,TGTGCCAGCAGCAACAGGGTTTCACCCCTCCACTTT,CASSNRVSPLHF
TRBJ1-1,TRBV2,TRBD1,NA,TGTGCCAGCAGTGAGTGGCAGGGGGCAAATAGAGCTTTCTTT,CASSEWQGANRAFF
TRBJ1-3,TRBV6-6,NA,NA,TGTGCCAGCAGCCGATCACGGACCGCACTTGGAAACACCATATATTTT,CASSRSRTALGNTIYF
TRBJ2-5,TRBV7-9,TRBD2,NA,TGTGCCAGCACCGCGGCGGGGGGGGAGACCCAGTACTTC,CASTAAGGETQYF